This TCR beta chain was recovered during a study of regulatory T cells in long-lasting Graves disease (dated by TCRdb to the early 2020s). As for the study more broadly: Persistent Graves' disease meant more than 5 years of antithyroid drug treatment with TSH receptor autoantibodies that stayed positive. A total of roughly 35 samples underwent TCR sequencing: around 13 from persistent and some 20 from newly diagnosed Graves' disease patients. Patients with persistent Graves' disease were compared with patients with newly diagnosed Graves' disease using TCR sequencing and RNA sequencing of peripheral blood. The study took place in China and was registered as a clinical trial. Antithyroid drugs had been taken for 8.5 to 12 years on average by persistent Graves' disease patients in the clinical cohort.

In light of the paper, this sample's time point label describes: persistent/refractory GD, antithyroid drugs over 5 years with positive TRAb. For both TCR sequencing and RNA sequencing, RNA was extracted from PBMCs in TRIzol. The diagnosis of Graves' disease was made according to American Thyroid Association guidelines. Recruitment of patients was carried out at an endocrinology department in Xi'an, China. From each patient, 8 to 10 milliliters of peripheral blood was collected into an EDTA anticoagulant tube. Ficoll Paque Plus density gradient separation was used to isolate PBMCs, and no further T cell sorting was done. An Agilent 2100 Bioanalyzer and agarose gel were used to check RNA quality, while a NanoDrop 2000 measured RNA concentration. Taken from the germline V gene, the CDR1 and CDR2 loops are LGHNA and YSLEER. The CDR3 sequence holds 15 residues, the cysteine and phenylalanine included. The CDR3 DNA has 45 bases and is translated from base 1. V loses 0 bases of germline sequence and J loses 3 bases, and the interval between the two ends is 11 bases.

Libraries came from multiplex PCR. The run used an Illumina HiSeq 4000. iRepertoire HTBI primers and Arm-PCR amplification of CDR3 regions were used to construct TCR beta libraries. Gel purification was performed on PCR products prior to sequencing. Turning to the authors' computational methods: Gene usage analysis of CDR3 amino acid clonotypes used the 55 to 80 TRBV and around 13 TRBJ segments found across samples. COPE and FqMerger were used to merge filtered high-quality paired reads into contigs. BLAST was used to align contigs to IMGT TRBV, TRBD and TRBJ reference genes, with CDR3 defined following IMGT. Clonotypes above 0.1% frequency were classified as highly expanded clones. Shannon entropy served as the measure of repertoire diversity, while the Gini coefficient captured V-J evenness. A clonotype found in more than one individual was treated as public. TCRdb reprocessing: public reads trimmed at Q25 with fastp, clones called with MiXCR, in-frame beta chains kept. Rows with one shared CDR3 protein collapse into an entry with the most common genes and DNA. For this entry, the V and J calls and clone size follow TCRdb and not the study's own pipeline. Across this sample there are about 470,000 distinct CDR3 sequences, with around 20% seen only once. 7% to 9.5% of the sample comes from the top ten.

A note on this clonotype: Its recognized antigen is unknown. No qualities accompany the bases; no much larger clone lies one base away.

General findings and caveats noted by the study authors: Sequencing and analysis were restricted to the TCR beta chain. Only peripheral blood was studied, because thyroid tissue, the primary lesion, was inaccessible. Patients with persistent disease shared more public clonotypes (about 2,500) than newly diagnosed patients did (more than 900). Persistent disease showed preferential use of TRBV28, TRBJ1-2 and TRBJ2-5, whereas newly diagnosed disease favored TRBV20-1 and TRBJ2-1. The authors noted that the small sample size was a limitation that may lower accuracy. Lower TCR Shannon entropy and fewer highly expanded clones were observed in persistent Graves' disease patients than in newly diagnosed patients, which suggested clonal expansion.

Sequences were derived from peripheral blood mononuclear cells (PBMCs), sampled when the disease was refractory, from a patient treated with antithyroid drugs. The sequence came from a female donor with Graves disease. This sequence uses TRBV4-3 and TRBJ1-2, with no confidently assigned D gene. The nucleotides are TGCGCCAGCAGCCAAGATGTGGTGTTAGACTATGGCTACACCTTC. Its translation is CASSQDVVLDYGYTF.